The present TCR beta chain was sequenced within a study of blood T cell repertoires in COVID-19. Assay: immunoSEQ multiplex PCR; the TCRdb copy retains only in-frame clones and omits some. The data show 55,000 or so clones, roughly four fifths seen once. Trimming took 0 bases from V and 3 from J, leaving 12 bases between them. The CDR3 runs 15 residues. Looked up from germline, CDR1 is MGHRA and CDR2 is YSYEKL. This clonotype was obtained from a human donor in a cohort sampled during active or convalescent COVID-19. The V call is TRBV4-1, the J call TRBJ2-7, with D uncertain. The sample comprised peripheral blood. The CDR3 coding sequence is TGCGCCAGCAGCCAAGAGACACGGCCAGACTACGAGCAGTACTTC. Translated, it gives CASSQETRPDYEQYF.